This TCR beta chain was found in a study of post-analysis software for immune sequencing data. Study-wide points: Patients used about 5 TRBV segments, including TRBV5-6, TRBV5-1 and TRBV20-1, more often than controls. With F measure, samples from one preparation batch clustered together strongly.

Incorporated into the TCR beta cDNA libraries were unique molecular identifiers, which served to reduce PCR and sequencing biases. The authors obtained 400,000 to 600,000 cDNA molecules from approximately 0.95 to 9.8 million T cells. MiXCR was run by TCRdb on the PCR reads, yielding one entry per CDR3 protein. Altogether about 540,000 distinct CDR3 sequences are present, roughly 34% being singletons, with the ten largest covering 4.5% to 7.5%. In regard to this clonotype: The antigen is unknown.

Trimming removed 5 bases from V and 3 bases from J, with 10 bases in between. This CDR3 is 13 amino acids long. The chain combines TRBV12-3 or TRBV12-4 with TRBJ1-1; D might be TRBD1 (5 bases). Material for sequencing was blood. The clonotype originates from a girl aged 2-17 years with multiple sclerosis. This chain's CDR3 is CASSKIRDTEAFF. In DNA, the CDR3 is TGTGCCAGCAGTAAAATCAGGGACACTGAAGCTTTCTTT.